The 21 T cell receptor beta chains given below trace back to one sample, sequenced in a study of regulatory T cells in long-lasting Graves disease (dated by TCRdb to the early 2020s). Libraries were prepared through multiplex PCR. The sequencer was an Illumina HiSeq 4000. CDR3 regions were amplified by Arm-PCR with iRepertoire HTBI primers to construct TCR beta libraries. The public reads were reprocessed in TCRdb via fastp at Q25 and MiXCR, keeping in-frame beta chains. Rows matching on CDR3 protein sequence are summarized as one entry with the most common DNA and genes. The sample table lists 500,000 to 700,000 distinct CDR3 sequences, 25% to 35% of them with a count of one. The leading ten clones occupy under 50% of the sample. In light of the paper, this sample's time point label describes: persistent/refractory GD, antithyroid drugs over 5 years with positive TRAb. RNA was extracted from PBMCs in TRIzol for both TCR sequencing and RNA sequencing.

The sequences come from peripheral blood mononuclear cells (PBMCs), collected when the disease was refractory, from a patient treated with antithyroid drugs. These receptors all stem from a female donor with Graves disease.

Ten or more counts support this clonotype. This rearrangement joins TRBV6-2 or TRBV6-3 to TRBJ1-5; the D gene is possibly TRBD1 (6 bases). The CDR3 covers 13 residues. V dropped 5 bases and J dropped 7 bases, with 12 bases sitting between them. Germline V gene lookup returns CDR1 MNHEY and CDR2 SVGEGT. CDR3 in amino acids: CASSERRGQPQHF. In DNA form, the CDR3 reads TGTGCCAGCAGTGAAAGGAGGGGGCAGCCCCAGCATTTT.

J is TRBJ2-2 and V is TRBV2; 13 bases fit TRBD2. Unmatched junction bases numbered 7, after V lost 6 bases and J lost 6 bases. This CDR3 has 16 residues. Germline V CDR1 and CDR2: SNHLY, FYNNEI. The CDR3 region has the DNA TGTGCCAGCAGCGAAATTGGACTAGCGGGAGCCGGGGAGCTGTTTTTT. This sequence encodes CASSEIGLAGAGELFF.

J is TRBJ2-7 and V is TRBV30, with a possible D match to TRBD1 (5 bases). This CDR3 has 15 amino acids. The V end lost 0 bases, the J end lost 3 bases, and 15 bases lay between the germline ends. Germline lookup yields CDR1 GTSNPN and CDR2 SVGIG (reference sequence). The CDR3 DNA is TGTGCCTGGAGTGTACTCGGTGTCAGGGTCTACGAGCAGTACTTC. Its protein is CAWSVLGVRVYEQYF.

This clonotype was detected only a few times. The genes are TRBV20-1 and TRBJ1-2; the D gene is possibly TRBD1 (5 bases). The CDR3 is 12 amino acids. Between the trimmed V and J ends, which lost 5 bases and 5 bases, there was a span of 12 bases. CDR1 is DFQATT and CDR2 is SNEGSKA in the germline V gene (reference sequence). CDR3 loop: CSAVDRGYGYTF. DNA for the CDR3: TGCAGTGCTGTTGACAGAGGTTATGGCTACACCTTC.

The CDR3 loop is CASSYEAGLQETQYF. In nucleotides, the CDR3 is TGTGCCAGCAGTTACGAGGCGGGACTCCAAGAGACCCAGTACTTC. V gene TRBV6-1 combines with J gene TRBJ2-5, with a possible D match to TRBD2 (6 bases). Germline loops: CDR1 MNHNS, CDR2 SASEGT. CDR3 length: 15 amino acids. V lost 5 bases and J 1 base, leaving 14 bases between the germline ends.

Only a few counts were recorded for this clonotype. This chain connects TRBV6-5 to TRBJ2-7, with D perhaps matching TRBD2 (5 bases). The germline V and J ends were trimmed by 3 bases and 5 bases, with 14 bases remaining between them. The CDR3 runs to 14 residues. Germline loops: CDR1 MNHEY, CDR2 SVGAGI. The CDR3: CASSYVASSHEQYF. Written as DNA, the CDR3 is TGTGCCAGCAGTTATGTGGCTAGCTCACACGAGCAGTACTTC.

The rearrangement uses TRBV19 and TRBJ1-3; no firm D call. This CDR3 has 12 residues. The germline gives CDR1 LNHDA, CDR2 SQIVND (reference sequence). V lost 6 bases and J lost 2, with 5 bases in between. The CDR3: CASRRTGNTIYF. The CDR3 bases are TGTGCCAGTAGAAGGACTGGAAACACCATATATTTT.

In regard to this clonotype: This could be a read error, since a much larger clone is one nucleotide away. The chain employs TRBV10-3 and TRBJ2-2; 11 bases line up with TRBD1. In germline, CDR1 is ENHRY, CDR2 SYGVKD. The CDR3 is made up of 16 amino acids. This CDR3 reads CAISPAWDRGAGELLF. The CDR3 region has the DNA TGTGCCATCAGTCCAGCATGGGACAGGGGGGCCGGGGAGCTGCTTTTT.

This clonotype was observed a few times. The CDR3 nucleotides read TGTGCCAGCAGCCGAACATTCCGGGACAAAAACTACGAGCAGTACTTC. It translates to CASSRTFRDKNYEQYF. The chain is built from TRBV7-2 and TRBJ2-7; D perhaps matches TRBD1 (6 bases). The ends were cut back, 5 bases at V and 3 bases at J, with 20 bases in the middle. CDR3 length: 16 amino acids. CDR1 SGHTA and CDR2 FQGNSA come from the germline V gene.

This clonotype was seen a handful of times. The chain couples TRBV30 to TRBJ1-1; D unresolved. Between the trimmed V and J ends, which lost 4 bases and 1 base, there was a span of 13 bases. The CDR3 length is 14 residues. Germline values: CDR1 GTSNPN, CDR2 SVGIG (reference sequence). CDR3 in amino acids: CAWKRGNGNTEAFF. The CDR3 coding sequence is TGTGCCTGGAAACGGGGTAACGGGAACACTGAAGCTTTCTTT.

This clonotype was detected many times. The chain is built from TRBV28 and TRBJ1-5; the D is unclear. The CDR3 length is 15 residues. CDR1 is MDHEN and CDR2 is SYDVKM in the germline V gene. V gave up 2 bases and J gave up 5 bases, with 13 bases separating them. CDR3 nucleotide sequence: TGTGCCAGCAGTTTACCCGGCCGTAGGGATCAGCCCCAGCATTTT. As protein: CASSLPGRRDQPQHF.

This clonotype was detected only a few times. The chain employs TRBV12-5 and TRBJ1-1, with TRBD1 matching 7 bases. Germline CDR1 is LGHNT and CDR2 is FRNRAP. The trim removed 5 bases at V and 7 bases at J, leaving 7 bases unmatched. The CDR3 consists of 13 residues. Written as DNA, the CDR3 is TGTGCTAGTGGTCGGCGGCAGGGGGTTGAAGCTTTCTTT. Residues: CASGRRQGVEAFF.

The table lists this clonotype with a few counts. CDR3 sequence (DNA): TGTGCCAGCACATGGGGGGCCAACGTCCTGACTTTC. Translating it yields CASTWGANVLTF. The V and J genes are TRBV6-1 and TRBJ2-6; the D is unclear. The CDR3 consists of 12 residues. The germline V gene has CDR1 MNHNS and CDR2 SASEGT. V was cut by 7 bases and J by 4 bases, with 5 bases left in between.

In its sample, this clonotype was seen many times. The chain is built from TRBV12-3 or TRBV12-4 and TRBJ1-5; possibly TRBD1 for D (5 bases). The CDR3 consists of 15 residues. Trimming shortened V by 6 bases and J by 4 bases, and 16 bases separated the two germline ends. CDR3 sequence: CASSPGLGGNQPQHF. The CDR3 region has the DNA TGTGCCAGCAGCCCGGGCCTCGGGGGTAATCAGCCCCAGCATTTT.

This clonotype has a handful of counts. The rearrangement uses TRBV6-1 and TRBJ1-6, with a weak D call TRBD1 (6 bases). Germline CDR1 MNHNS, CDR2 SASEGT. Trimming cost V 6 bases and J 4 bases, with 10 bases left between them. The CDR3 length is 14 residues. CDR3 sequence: CASSNGQYNSPLHF. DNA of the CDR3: TGTGCCAGCAGCAACGGACAGTATAATTCACCCCTCCACTTT.

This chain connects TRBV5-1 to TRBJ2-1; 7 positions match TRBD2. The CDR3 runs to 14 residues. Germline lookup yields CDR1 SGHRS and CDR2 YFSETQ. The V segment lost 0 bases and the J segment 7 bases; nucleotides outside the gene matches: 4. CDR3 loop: CASSLGTRLNEQFF. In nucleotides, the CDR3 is TGCGCCAGCAGCTTGGGGACTAGGTTGAATGAGCAGTTCTTC.

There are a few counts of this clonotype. This CDR3 is CASSVISRAFF. The CDR3 nucleotides are TGTGCCAGCAGTGTCATCTCTCGAGCTTTCTTT. V gene TRBV28 combines with J gene TRBJ1-1; D call uncertain. CDR1 is MDHEN and CDR2 is SYDVKM in the germline V gene. The CDR3 consists of 11 residues. Trimming pared 5 bases from V and 10 bases from J, leaving 11 bases between.

The CDR3 DNA reads as TGTGCCTGGAGTGCCGGTCTGCGGGCTAGCGGACAAGAGACCCAGTACTTC. Its translation: CAWSAGLRASGQETQYF. V and J are TRBV30 and TRBJ2-5; 7 bases line up with TRBD2. Germline-derived CDR1 and CDR2 are GTSNPN and SVGIG (reference sequence). The CDR3 spans 17 residues. V lost 1 base, J lost 2 bases, and 13 bases stayed unmatched. The full variable domain, in which reference TRBV30 and TRBJ2-5 provide the parts outside the CDR3, is SQTIHQWPATLVQPVGSPLSLECTVEGTSNPNLYWYRQAAGRGLQLLFYSVGIGQISSEVPQNLSASRPQDRQFILSSKKLLLSDSGFYLCAWSAGLRASGQETQYFGPGTRLLVL.

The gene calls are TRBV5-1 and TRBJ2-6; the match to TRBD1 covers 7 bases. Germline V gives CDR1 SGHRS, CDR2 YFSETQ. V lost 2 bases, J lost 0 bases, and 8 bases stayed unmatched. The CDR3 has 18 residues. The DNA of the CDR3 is TGCGCCAGCAGCTTCCCAGGGGGTCCAGGCTCTGGGGCCAACGTCCTGACTTTC. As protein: CASSFPGGPGSGANVLTF. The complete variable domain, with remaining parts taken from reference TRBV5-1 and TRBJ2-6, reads KAGVTQTPRYLIKTRGQQVTLSCSPISGHRSVSWYQQTPGQGLQFLFEYFSETQRNKGNFPGRFSGRQFSNSRSEMNVSTLELGDSALYLCASSFPGGPGSGANVLTFGAGSRLTVL.

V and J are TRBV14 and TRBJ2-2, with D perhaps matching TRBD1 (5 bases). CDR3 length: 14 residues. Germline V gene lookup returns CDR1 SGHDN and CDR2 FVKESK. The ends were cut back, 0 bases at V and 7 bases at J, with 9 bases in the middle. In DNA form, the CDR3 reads TGTGCCAGCAGCCAAGAGATTCAGGGCGGGGAGCTGTTTTTT. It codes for CASSQEIQGGELFF.

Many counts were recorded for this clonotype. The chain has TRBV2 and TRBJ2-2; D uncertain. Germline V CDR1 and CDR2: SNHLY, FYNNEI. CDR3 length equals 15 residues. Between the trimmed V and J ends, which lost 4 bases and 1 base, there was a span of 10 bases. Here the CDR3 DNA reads TGTGCCAGCAGTGCTTTAGAGGTGAACACCGGGGAGCTGTTTTTT. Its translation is CASSALEVNTGELFF.